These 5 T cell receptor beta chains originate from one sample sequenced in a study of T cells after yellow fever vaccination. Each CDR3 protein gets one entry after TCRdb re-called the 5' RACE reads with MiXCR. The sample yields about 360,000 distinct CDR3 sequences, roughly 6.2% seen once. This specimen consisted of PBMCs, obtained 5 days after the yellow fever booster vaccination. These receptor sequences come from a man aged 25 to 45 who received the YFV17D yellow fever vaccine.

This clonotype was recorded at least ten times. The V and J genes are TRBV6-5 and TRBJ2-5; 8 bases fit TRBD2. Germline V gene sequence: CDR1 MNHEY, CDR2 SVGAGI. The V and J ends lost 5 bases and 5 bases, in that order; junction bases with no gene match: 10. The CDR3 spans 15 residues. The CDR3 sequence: CASSRPGGLEETQYF. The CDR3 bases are TGTGCCAGCAGTCGTCCGGGGGGGCTCGAGGAGACCCAGTACTTC.

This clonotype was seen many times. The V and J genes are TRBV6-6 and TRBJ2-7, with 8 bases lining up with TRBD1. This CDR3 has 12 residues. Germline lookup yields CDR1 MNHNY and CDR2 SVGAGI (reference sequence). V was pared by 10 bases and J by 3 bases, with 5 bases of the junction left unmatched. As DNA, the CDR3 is TGTGCCACCGATACAGGGGGCTACGAGCAGTACTTC. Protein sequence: CATDTGGYEQYF.

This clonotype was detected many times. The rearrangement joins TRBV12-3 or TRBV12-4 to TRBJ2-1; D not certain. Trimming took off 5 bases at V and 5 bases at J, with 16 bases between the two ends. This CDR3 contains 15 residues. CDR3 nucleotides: TGTGCCAGCAGTCCAACCGCCGCCTATCACAATGAGCAGTTCTTC. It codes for CASSPTAAYHNEQFF.

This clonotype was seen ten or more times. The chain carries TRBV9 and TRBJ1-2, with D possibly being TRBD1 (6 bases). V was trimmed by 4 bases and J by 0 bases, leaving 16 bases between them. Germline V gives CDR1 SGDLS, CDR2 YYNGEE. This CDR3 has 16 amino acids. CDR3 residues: CASSQTGTSTNYGYTF. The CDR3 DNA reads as TGTGCCAGCAGCCAAACCGGGACATCAACTAACTATGGCTACACCTTC.

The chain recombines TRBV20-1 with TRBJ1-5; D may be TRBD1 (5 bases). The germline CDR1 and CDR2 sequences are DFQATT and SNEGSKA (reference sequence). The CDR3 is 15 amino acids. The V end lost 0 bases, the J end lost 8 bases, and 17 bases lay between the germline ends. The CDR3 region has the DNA TGCAGTGCTAGAGATCCGGAGAGGGGATTGGAGCCCCAGCATTTT. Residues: CSARDPERGLEPQHF.